This T cell receptor (beta chain) was captured by sequencing in a study of T cell repertoires in cytomegalovirus infection. One entry per CDR3 protein, called by TCRdb with MiXCR from the reads. The table lists fewer than 200,000 distinct CDR3 sequences, approximately 19% of them singletons. The junction had 21 bases not matched to a gene; V was cut back by 6 bases and J by 6 bases. Germline CDR1 and CDR2: MNHNS and SASEGT. This CDR3 contains 18 residues. The sample holds a few counts of this clonotype. This clonotype originated in a human donor in good health (CMV status not recorded). Some clones in this sample may be carry-over from other donors' samples. The chain combines TRBV6-1 with TRBJ2-7; 9 bases agree with TRBD1. The sequenced material came from PBMCs. CDR3 DNA sequence: TGTGCCAGCAGCTCGAGGGAACAGGGGGCATCCATCACGTTCGAGCAGTACTTC. Translating gives CASSSREQGASITFEQYF.